The clone carrying this TCR beta chain appeared many times. The antigen remains undetermined. The data belong to a study of T cells in Graves' hyperthyroidism and ophthalmopathy. Template material for amplifying TCR beta CDR3 regions consisted of RNA transcripts. During a first-round RT-PCR of the TCR CDR3, the HTBI primer set was used. MiXCR, run by TCRdb on the multiplex PCR reads, gives a single entry per CDR3 protein. The data show some 600,000 distinct CDR3 sequences, with around 14% seen just once and 5.5% to 7.5% held by the top ten. Study findings and constraints: Ophthalmopathy, which appeared later, was predicted by the model a median around 6.5 months before onset.

The length of the CDR3 is 15 residues. V was pared by 4 bases and J by 3 bases, with 9 bases of the junction left unmatched. Germline lookup yields CDR1 SGHNT and CDR2 YENEEA. The blood specimen was taken at initial hyperthyroidism diagnosis, before any ophthalmopathy symptoms. The chain couples TRBV11-3 to TRBJ2-7; 7 nucleotides line up with TRBD2. Material for sequencing was blood. This sequence originates from a woman in her twenties or thirties with Graves' hyperthyroidism that later progressed to Graves' ophthalmopathy. The CDR3 is CASSWEGSSFYEQYF. CDR3 DNA sequence: TGTGCCAGCAGCTGGGAGGGGAGTTCATTCTACGAGCAGTACTTC.